This T cell receptor beta chain was retrieved from a study of shared clonotypes between healthy human individuals. As originally analysed: ImmunoSEQ output held junction-only sequences without quality scores, so filtering differed. This table comes from immunoSEQ multiplex PCR, and its TCRdb copy is limited to in-frame clones, with some not included. The V and J calls and clone size are taken from that table; D and trimming were inferred from the DNA. The sample includes roughly 2,300,000 clones, 85% to 95% of them seen just once. The V and J ends lost 7 bases and 8 bases respectively, with 24 bases between them. The CDR3 is made up of 15 amino acids. In germline, CDR1 is GTSNPN, CDR2 SVGIG (reference sequence).

J is TRBJ2-1 and V is TRBV30; the D gene is possibly TRBD1 (6 bases). The sequence came from a man between 18 and 29 years old in good health. Some clones in this sample may be carry-over from other donors' samples. Sequenced material: naive CD4+ T cells from PBMCs. Documented subset: CD45RA+ positively selected. DNA for the CDR3: TGTGCCTTACTGACAGGTTCTCGGTTGGACGATGAGCAGTTCTTC. Protein: CALLTGSRLDDEQFF.